This T cell receptor (beta chain) originates from a study of graft-versus-host responses after intestinal transplantation. As for the study in general: Multivisceral, liver-intestinal, or isolated intestinal transplants were given to recipients. Every recipient underwent anti-thymocyte globulin induction, then tacrolimus and steroids for 2 to 3 years.

The trim removed 6 bases at V and 6 bases at J, leaving 5 bases unmatched. This CDR3 contains 13 residues. The germline gives CDR1 MNHEY, CDR2 SVGAGI. The repertoire was sequenced with immunoSEQ multiplex PCR; TCRdb's copy has only in-frame clones and lacks some. The sample records under 150,000 clones, 75% to 95% being singletons. This clone was picked up a small number of times. Its cognate antigen is unknown. The study's findings and limits: Some patients had graft-donor T cell macrochimerism, and their allografts showed high graft-versus-host to host-versus-graft clonal ratios. Peak GvH clone levels in circulation were associated with early post-transplant HvG declines.

This TCR was recovered from a human donor who received an intestinal transplant. Sequenced material: unstimulated CD4+ T cells sorted from spleen or lymph node cells, taken before intestinal transplant. The chain is built from TRBV6-5 and TRBJ1-2, with TRBD1 matching 9 bases. CDR3 sequence: CASSFGQGNGYTF. In DNA form, the CDR3 reads TGTGCCAGCAGCTTCGGACAGGGGAATGGCTACACCTTC.